This passage covers 23 T cell receptor beta chains from one sample sequenced in a study of blood T cell repertoires in COVID-19. Profiled with immunoSEQ multiplex PCR; TCRdb holds only in-frame clones, not every one. This sample has around 190,000 clones, with roughly four fifths found just once. Sequenced material: PBMCs or T cells enriched from blood (not recorded which). The origin of the receptors is a man aged 35 to 55 who had recovered from COVID-19.

CDR3: CASSSKQDIHEQYF. Written as DNA, the CDR3 is TGTGCCAGCTCGAGTAAGCAGGACATCCACGAGCAGTACTTC. The chain links TRBV18 to TRBJ2-7, with D possibly being TRBD1 (5 bases). The V and J ends lost 6 bases and 5 bases respectively, with 17 bases between them. The CDR3 loop spans 14 amino acids. The germline CDR1 and CDR2 sequences are KGHSH and LQKENI.

V usage is TRBV29-1 and J usage is TRBJ2-6; 9 positions agree with TRBD1. CDR1 and CDR2 (germline): SQVTM, ANQGSEA. The J segment lost 0 bases and the V segment lost 6 bases, leaving 6 bases of the junction unmatched. This CDR3 comprises 16 residues. The CDR3 bases are TGCAGCGTCTGGACAGGGGAAAGCTCTGGGGCCAACGTCCTGACTTTC. Its translation is CSVWTGESSGANVLTF. Full variable domain (remainder filled in from reference TRBV29-1 and TRBJ2-6): SAVISQKPSRDICQRGTSLTIQCQVDSQVTMMFWYRQQPGQSLTLIATANQGSEATYESGFVIDKFPISRPNLTFSTLTVSNMSPEDSSIYLCSVWTGESSGANVLTFGAGSRLTVL.

This clone was observed a handful of times. CDR3 sequence: CASSQYSSMNTEAFF. The CDR3 coding sequence is TGTGCCAGCAGCCAATACAGCTCAATGAACACTGAAGCTTTCTTT. The chain has TRBV27 and TRBJ1-1; D gene ambiguous. Trimming left V 6 bases short and J 0 bases short, with 14 bases between. Germline CDR1 MNHEY, CDR2 SMNVEV (reference sequence). There are 15 residues in the CDR3.

J is TRBJ2-6 and V is TRBV11-2; maybe TRBD2 (5 bases). CDR3 length: 16 residues. Germline lookup yields CDR1 SGHAT and CDR2 FQNNGV. V lost 3 bases and J 6 bases, leaving 15 bases between the germline ends. The CDR3 sequence: CASSLTTGLPANVLTF. CDR3 nucleotide sequence: TGTGCCAGCAGCTTGACAACGGGGTTACCGGCCAACGTCCTGACTTTC.

This chain joins TRBV25-1 and TRBJ1-2; TRBD1 aligns across 7 bases. Losses at the gene ends were 5 bases for V and 4 bases for J; bases not matched to a gene: 7. Germline V CDR1 and CDR2: MGHDK, SYGVNS. This CDR3 contains 14 residues. CDR3 DNA sequence: TGTGCCAGCAGTACACCAGGGGGTTTCTATGGCTACACCTTC. Translation gives CASSTPGGFYGYTF.

The V gene is TRBV29-1, the J gene TRBJ1-1; 7 nucleotides align to TRBD1. Germline V gives CDR1 SQVTM, CDR2 ANQGSEA. CDR3 size: 13 residues. In DNA, the CDR3 is TGCAGTGTAACACAGGGGACTGCGACTGAAGCTTTCTTT. It codes for CSVTQGTATEAFF.

The chain employs TRBV18 and TRBJ1-4; D is undetermined. The length of the CDR3 is 16 residues. In germline, CDR1 is KGHSH, CDR2 LQKENI. V was shortened by 1 base and J by 7 bases, with 16 bases between the two germline ends. Here the CDR3 DNA reads TGTGCCAGCTCACCACTCTCCGACCCGGCGGCTGAAAAACTGTTTTTT. It codes for CASSPLSDPAAEKLFF.

The rearrangement uses TRBV5-4 and TRBJ1-2, with TRBD1 matching over 9 bases. The CDR3 has 16 residues. Germline-derived CDR1 and CDR2 are SGHNT and YYREEE (reference sequence). Trimming at V came to 4 bases and at J to 7 bases, leaving 14 bases not matched to a gene. The CDR3 protein is CASSLHLLGTGSGYTF. In nucleotides, the CDR3 is TGTGCCAGCAGCCTTCATTTGTTGGGGACAGGGTCTGGCTACACCTTC.

This clone was counted once. The chain links TRBV11-2 to TRBJ2-1; TRBD1 is a possible D gene (6 bases). Germline V gene data show CDR1 as SGHAT and CDR2 as FQNNGV. CDR3 length: 15 amino acids. V was trimmed by 4 bases and J by 7 bases, leaving 17 bases between them. Here the CDR3 reads CASSSWDTPRNEQFF. CDR3 sequence (DNA): TGTGCCAGCAGCTCCTGGGACACCCCGAGAAATGAGCAGTTCTTC. The whole variable domain, remainder taken from reference TRBV11-2 and TRBJ2-1, is EAGVAQSPRYKIIEKRQSVAFWCNPISGHATLYWYQQILGQGPKLLIQFQNNGVVDDSQLPKDRFSAERLKGVDSTLKIQPAKLEDSAVYLCASSSWDTPRNEQFFGPGTRLTVL.

This clone has more than one count but fewer than ten. The genes are TRBV6-1 and TRBJ2-5; weak D call: TRBD1 (6 bases). Germline V gene lookup returns CDR1 MNHNS and CDR2 SASEGT. Trimming stripped 4 bases from V and 4 bases from J, with 13 bases between. This CDR3 is built from 14 residues. In nucleotides, the CDR3 is TGTGCCAGCAGTGGAACAGGGTTTGGAGAGACCCAGTACTTC. Amino acid sequence: CASSGTGFGETQYF.

V usage is TRBV5-1 and J usage is TRBJ2-5; 10 bases are a match to TRBD2. Germline CDR1 and CDR2: SGHRS and YFSETQ. The V and J ends lost 6 bases and 5 bases, in that order; junction bases with no gene match: 4. This CDR3 is built from 13 residues. CDR3 loop: CASTSGREETQYF. The DNA of the CDR3 is TGCGCCAGCACTAGCGGGAGAGAGGAGACCCAGTACTTC. Supplemented by reference TRBV5-1 and TRBJ2-5, the full variable domain reads KAGVTQTPRYLIKTRGQQVTLSCSPISGHRSVSWYQQTPGQGLQFLFEYFSETQRNKGNFPGRFSGRQFSNSRSEMNVSTLELGDSALYLCASTSGREETQYFGPGTRLLVL.

The rearrangement joins TRBV27 to TRBJ1-5; D gene uncertain. Germline-derived CDR1 and CDR2 are MNHEY and SMNVEV (reference sequence). The CDR3 is 11 residues long. V shed 6 bases and J shed 4 bases, with 4 bases lying between them. The CDR3 sequence: CASRANQPQHF. The CDR3 nucleotides read TGTGCCAGCAGGGCAAATCAGCCCCAGCATTTT.

The chain carries TRBV7-9 and TRBJ2-3; 7 bases are a match to TRBD1. The V gene end was trimmed by 5 bases and the J gene end by 2 bases; junction bases not matched to a gene: 4. The length of the CDR3 is 14 residues. In germline, CDR1 is SEHNR, CDR2 FQNEAQ (reference sequence). The CDR3 nucleotides are TGTGCCAGCAGCCCTACAGGGGCCACAGATACGCAGTATTTT. It codes for CASSPTGATDTQYF.

J is TRBJ2-2 and V is TRBV12-5; D is possibly TRBD2 (6 bases). Germline values: CDR1 LGHNT, CDR2 FRNRAP. This CDR3 has 13 amino acids. The ends were cut back, 0 bases at V and 7 bases at J, with 6 bases in the middle. The CDR3 nucleotides read TGTGCTAGTGGTTTGGTGCGGGACGGGGAGCTGTTTTTT. As protein: CASGLVRDGELFF.

The chain is built from TRBV7-3 and TRBJ2-1; TRBD1 matches 8 bases. This CDR3 is built from 16 residues. With V trimmed by 5 bases and J by 2 bases, 8 bases remained unmatched. CDR1 and CDR2 (germline): SGHTA, FQGTGA. The CDR3 protein is CASSMTGAITYNEQFF. CDR3 sequence (DNA): TGTGCCAGCAGCATGACAGGGGCGATTACCTACAATGAGCAGTTCTTC.

In this sample, this clone turned up a few times. This sequence joins TRBV6-5 and TRBJ1-4, with a possible D match to TRBD1 (6 bases). This CDR3 region has 13 residues. Trimming removed 5 bases from V and 6 bases from J, with 10 bases in between. Germline V gives CDR1 MNHEY, CDR2 SVGAGI. The CDR3 DNA reads as TGTGCCAGCAGTCGGACAGCCGATGAAAAACTGTTTTTT. Translated: CASSRTADEKLFF.

V gene TRBV5-1 combines with J gene TRBJ2-5; D not resolved. The ends were cut back, 4 bases at V and 2 bases at J, with 15 bases in the middle. The CDR3 is 15 amino acids. The germline gives CDR1 SGHRS, CDR2 YFSETQ. CDR3 DNA sequence: TGCGCCAGCAGCCGAGATAAGCCCCCACAAGAGACCCAGTACTTC. It encodes CASSRDKPPQETQYF.

The sample holds one count of this clone. CDR3 bases: TGTGCCAGTAGCCCAACGACAGCGAACACTGAAGCTTTCTTT. Amino acids: CASSPTTANTEAFF. V usage is TRBV19 and J usage is TRBJ1-1; D might be TRBD1 (5 bases). Deletions cut 6 bases from V and 1 base from J, with 12 bases between. CDR3 size: 14 residues. Germline assignment: CDR1 LNHDA and CDR2 SQIVND (reference sequence).

This chain links TRBV4-2 with TRBJ1-4; D not certain. Germline CDR1 LGHNA, CDR2 YNFKEQ. V gave up 0 bases and J gave up 5 bases, with 7 bases separating them. The CDR3 length is 14 residues. The CDR3 coding sequence is TGTGCCAGCAGCCAAGAAGGAGGGAATGAAAAACTGTTTTTT. Encoded protein: CASSQEGGNEKLFF.

The rearrangement uses TRBV18 and TRBJ1-1, with 8 bases that match TRBD1. CDR1 and CDR2 from the germline V gene are KGHSH and LQKENI. J gave up 5 bases and V 4 bases, and 6 bases lay outside the gene matches. This CDR3 comprises 14 residues. CDR3 sequence (DNA): TGTGCCAGCTCACAACAGGGGGTAAAGACTGAAGCTTTCTTT. It is translated as CASSQQGVKTEAFF.

This chain uses TRBV6-5 with TRBJ2-7, with 7 nucleotides matching TRBD1. The germline V gene has CDR1 MNHEY and CDR2 SVGAGI. Trimming took 6 bases from V and 2 from J; bases not matched to a gene: 10. This CDR3 is built from 15 residues. The CDR3 protein is CASRPGTVSTYEQYF. The CDR3 DNA follows: TGTGCCAGCAGACCTGGGACAGTCTCTACCTACGAGCAGTACTTC.

The chain links TRBV3-1 (or the pseudogene TRBV3-2) to TRBJ2-1, with 15 bases that match TRBD2. Germline V CDR1 and CDR2: LGHDT, YNNKEL (reference sequence). There are 13 residues in the CDR3. Germline trimming cut 5 bases from V and 14 bases from J; bases unmatched to any gene: 4. CDR3 DNA sequence: TGTGCCAGCAGCGACGGACTAGCGGGGGGGAAGTTCTTC. Translated, it gives CASSDGLAGGKFF.

J is TRBJ2-7 and V is TRBV30, with 7 positions matching TRBD1. CDR1 GTSNPN and CDR2 SVGIG come from the germline V gene (reference sequence). The CDR3 loop spans 14 amino acids. Trimming removed 0 bases from V and 1 base from J; junction bases left unmatched: 3. The CDR3 nucleotides read TGTGCCTGGAGTGTTGGGACAGCATCCTACGAGCAGTACTTC. As protein: CAWSVGTASYEQYF.